The clone carrying this TCR beta chain was detected many times. Its cognate antigen is unknown. The sample originates from a study of metastatic and nonmetastatic thyroid tumors. Study outcomes and limitations: Malignant tumors reportedly showed significantly higher TCR beta diversity than benign nodules in both blood and tumor.

This CDR3 has 14 residues. Trimming left V 2 bases short and J 9 bases short, with 12 bases between. The germline V gene encodes CDR1 SGHRS and CDR2 YFSETQ. Per the authors' pipeline: Building a distant-metastasis classifier for papillary thyroid cancer drew on CDR3 differences across clinicopathological groups. From the PCR reads, TCRdb re-called clones with MiXCR. V and J calls and clone size were set by TCRdb, not the authors. This sample has 25,000 to 35,000 clones; around a fifth occur once, and the top ten carry approximately 40%. Thyroid surgery was performed in patients who had received no treatment beforehand.

The sequenced sample was blood. The V and J genes are TRBV5-1 and TRBJ1-6; tentative D call: TRBD1 (5 bases). The sequence derives from a female donor with papillary thyroid cancer or a benign thyroid nodule (not recorded which). Some clones in this sample may be carry-over from other donors' samples. The CDR3 DNA reads as TGCGCCAGCAGCTTACACGATGGGGGTTCACCCCTCCACTTT. Protein sequence: CASSLHDGGSPLHF.